Presented here are 27 T cell receptor beta chains from one specimen sequenced in a study of T cell repertoires in cytomegalovirus infection. From the reads, TCRdb called clonotypes with MiXCR, one entry per CDR3 protein. This sample yields about 700,000 distinct CDR3 sequences, of which roughly a third are seen a single time; 18% belongs to the top ten. These receptors lack a known antigen. The sequencing here drew on cultured PBMCs, taken from culture after CMV antigen stimulation. The receptors stem from a human donor in good health (CMV status not recorded). Some clones in this sample may be carry-over from other donors' samples.

This clonotype was seen only a few times. The gene calls are TRBV29-1 and TRBJ1-1; 12 nucleotides agree with TRBD1. This CDR3 region has 15 residues. After removal of 7 bases from V and 1 base from J, the junction contained 7 bases not matched to a gene. Germline V CDR1 and CDR2: SQVTM, ANQGSEA. The CDR3 protein is CSAAGTGGGNTEAFF. The DNA for the CDR3 is TGCAGCGCCGCCGGGACAGGGGGCGGGAACACTGAAGCTTTCTTT.

This clonotype was found a few times. This CDR3 is CASSNSDRADGYTF. The CDR3 nucleotides read TGTGCCAGCAGCAACTCGGACAGGGCAGATGGCTACACCTTC. This chain uses TRBV7-9 with TRBJ1-2, with 8 bases that match TRBD1. CDR3 length: 14 residues. Trimming cost V 5 bases and J 6 bases; bases outside gene matches: 8. CDR1 and CDR2 from the germline V gene are SEHNR and FQNEAQ (reference sequence).

The chain is built from TRBV6-6 and TRBJ1-2; D possibly corresponds to TRBD1 (5 bases). The length of the CDR3 is 12 residues. Germline V lookup: CDR1 MNHNY, CDR2 SVGAGI (reference sequence). V dropped 10 bases and J dropped 9 bases, with 18 bases sitting between them. Here the CDR3 reads CATGAGTSSYTF. The CDR3 DNA is TGTGCCACCGGAGCTGGGACGTCGAGCTACACCTTC.

The CDR3 protein is CASSWDISYEQYF. CDR3 nucleotide sequence: TGTGCCAGCAGTTGGGACATCTCCTACGAGCAGTACTTC. The chain uses TRBV12-3 or TRBV12-4 and TRBJ2-7; TRBD1 might be the D (6 bases). The V end was cut by 4 bases, the J end by 0 bases, with 7 bases between. This CDR3 contains 13 residues.

The J gene is TRBJ1-6, the V gene TRBV20-1; D ambiguous. Trimming removed 8 bases at V and 7 bases at J, with 12 bases between. The CDR3 covers 12 residues. Germline V lookup: CDR1 DFQATT, CDR2 SNEGSKA (reference sequence). Written as DNA, the CDR3 is TGCAGTTCAACCGGGCTAAATTCACCCCTCCACTTT. Protein: CSSTGLNSPLHF.

The V call is TRBV20-1, the J call TRBJ2-2, with TRBD2 identical over 10 bases. The CDR3 is 16 amino acids. The junction had 14 bases not matched to a gene; V was cut back by 5 bases and J by 8 bases. Germline loops: CDR1 DFQATT, CDR2 SNEGSKA (reference sequence). The CDR3 region has the DNA TGCAGTGCTGAGCAGGCTAGCGGGAGCAATTCGGGGGAGCTGTTTTTT. This sequence encodes CSAEQASGSNSGELFF.

The rearrangement links TRBV29-1 to TRBJ1-5, with 7 positions matching TRBD1. The germline CDR1 and CDR2 sequences are SQVTM and ANQGSEA. CDR3 length equals 15 residues. V lost 2 bases to trimming and J lost 4 bases; unmatched junction nucleotides: 8. For the CDR3, the DNA is TGCAGCGTTGAATCGACAGGGAGACCAAATCAGCCCCAGCATTTT. Translating gives CSVESTGRPNQPQHF. The full variable domain, its missing parts supplied by reference TRBV29-1 and TRBJ1-5, is SAVISQKPSRDICQRGTSLTIQCQVDSQVTMMFWYRQQPGQSLTLIATANQGSEATYESGFVIDKFPISRPNLTFSTLTVSNMSPEDSSIYLCSVESTGRPNQPQHFGDGTRLSIL.

This clonotype has only a few counts. The chain links TRBV7-3 to TRBJ2-2; a possible D gene is TRBD2 (5 bases). V was pared by 6 bases and J by 7 bases, with 12 bases between. This CDR3 region has 13 residues. Germline values: CDR1 SGHTA, CDR2 FQGTGA. CDR3 bases: TGTGCCAGCAGAAACAGCCGGGGCGGGGAGCTGTTTTTT. It specifies CASRNSRGGELFF.

The rearrangement links TRBV5-8 to TRBJ2-1; D not certain. V dropped 4 bases and J dropped 6 bases, with 11 bases sitting between them. Germline V gives CDR1 SGHTS, CDR2 YDEGEE. This CDR3 region has 13 residues. The DNA for the CDR3 is TGTGCCAGCAGCCCCTGGATGACCAATGAGCAGTTCTTC. Encoded protein: CASSPWMTNEQFF.

This rearrangement joins TRBV7-2 to TRBJ1-5; a possible D gene is TRBD1 (5 bases). The CDR3 runs 15 residues. CDR1 is SGHTA and CDR2 is FQGNSA in the germline V gene. Trimming stripped 2 bases from V and 4 bases from J, with 12 bases between. This chain's CDR3 is CASSLRGVWNQPQHF. CDR3 DNA sequence: TGTGCCAGCAGCTTACGAGGGGTTTGGAATCAGCCCCAGCATTTT.

The rearrangement uses TRBV6-1 and TRBJ2-5; 7 nucleotides match TRBD1. V lost 2 bases, J lost 0 bases, and 6 bases stayed unmatched. The CDR3 sequence is 16 residues long. Germline V gene lookup returns CDR1 MNHNS and CDR2 SASEGT. CDR3 DNA sequence: TGTGCCAGCAGTGAATGGGGGACAGACGACCAAGAGACCCAGTACTTC. As protein: CASSEWGTDDQETQYF.

CDR3 nucleotides: TGTGCCAGCTCACCAAGCACAGAATCCTACGAGCAGTACTTC. Amino acid sequence: CASSPSTESYEQYF. This chain joins TRBV18 and TRBJ2-7; unclear D gene. CDR3 length: 14 residues. The V gene lost 2 bases and the J gene lost 1 base, with 9 bases spanning the gap. CDR1 is KGHSH and CDR2 is LQKENI in the germline V gene.

This clonotype was counted ten times or more. V and J are TRBV7-8 and TRBJ1-1; D is ambiguous. Germline V gene data show CDR1 as SGHVS and CDR2 as FQNEAQ. V lost 3 bases and J lost 0, with 11 bases in between. The CDR3 has 15 amino acids. The DNA of the CDR3 is TGTGCCAGCAGCTTTTTTGGAAACATGAACACTGAAGCTTTCTTT. Its protein product is CASSFFGNMNTEAFF.

The CDR3 DNA sequence: TGTGCCACCTGGGACCTGAACACCGGGGAGCTGTTTTTT. The encoded protein is CATWDLNTGELFF. This chain links TRBV19 with TRBJ2-2; D tentatively reads TRBD1 or TRBD2 (5 bases each). Trimming pared 10 bases from V and 1 base from J, leaving 10 bases between. Germline CDR1 and CDR2: LNHDA and SQIVND (reference sequence). This CDR3 spans 13 amino acids.

This clonotype was seen only a few times. The chain couples TRBV6-1 to TRBJ1-2, with D perhaps matching TRBD1 (5 bases). This CDR3 contains 16 residues. Germline V gene lookup returns CDR1 MNHNS and CDR2 SASEGT. V gave up 5 bases and J gave up 4 bases, with 20 bases separating them. CDR3 amino acids: CASSSPGDPRSYGYTF. The CDR3 nucleotides read TGTGCCAGCAGTTCCCCCGGGGACCCCCGGAGCTATGGCTACACCTTC.

V gene TRBV2 combines with J gene TRBJ2-3; D not resolved. CDR3 length: 14 residues. Looked up from germline, CDR1 is SNHLY and CDR2 is FYNNEI. V was clipped by 2 bases and J by 4 bases, with 10 bases between them. The CDR3 reads CASSEIWVSDTQYF. CDR3 coding DNA: TGTGCCAGCAGTGAAATTTGGGTTTCAGATACGCAGTATTTT.

In its sample, this clonotype was seen a few times. The chain carries TRBV7-2 and TRBJ1-1; possibly TRBD1 for D (5 bases). The CDR3 is made up of 13 amino acids. Germline CDR1 reads SGHTA; CDR2 reads FQGNSA. Trimming took 1 base from V and 6 from J, leaving 9 bases between them. This CDR3 reads CASSLDGAAEAFF. The DNA of the CDR3 is TGTGCCAGCAGCTTAGATGGGGCTGCTGAAGCTTTCTTT.

J is TRBJ2-5 and V is TRBV28; 8 bases are shared with TRBD1. The CDR3 runs 13 residues. Looked up from germline, CDR1 is MDHEN and CDR2 is SYDVKM. The V gene end was trimmed by 10 bases and the J gene end by 0 bases; junction bases not matched to a gene: 4. The CDR3 region has the DNA TGTGCCACAAGACAGGGGAACCAAGAGACCCAGTACTTC. Its protein product is CATRQGNQETQYF.

This clonotype showed up just a few times. The chain combines TRBV5-4 with TRBJ1-1; a weak D match, TRBD1 (6 bases). The V end was cut by 1 base, the J end by 5 bases, with 15 bases between. CDR3 length: 15 amino acids. The germline gives CDR1 SGHNT, CDR2 YYREEE (reference sequence). CDR3 region: CASSLSTGSGTEAFF. The CDR3 DNA reads as TGTGCCAGCAGCTTGAGTACAGGGAGTGGAACTGAAGCTTTCTTT.

The gene calls are TRBV19 and TRBJ2-3, with D possibly matching TRBD2 (6 bases). Germline CDR1 and CDR2: LNHDA and SQIVND (reference sequence). Trimming left V 9 bases short and J 4 bases short, with 17 bases between. The CDR3 has 14 residues. The CDR3 DNA follows: TGTGCCAGCTCCAAGGAGGGTAGGGCAGATACGCAGTATTTT. It codes for CASSKEGRADTQYF. The full variable domain, with the rest looked up from reference TRBV19 and TRBJ2-3, is DGGITQSPKYLFRKEGQNVTLSCEQNLNHDAMYWYRQDPGQGLRLIYYSQIVNDFQKGDIAEGYSVSREKKESFPLTVTSAQKNPTAFYLCASSKEGRADTQYFGPGTRLTVL.

This sequence joins TRBV11-3 and TRBJ2-5; the D is unclear. Trimming stripped 3 bases from V and 2 bases from J, with 7 bases between. Germline-derived CDR1 and CDR2 are SGHNT and YENEEA. CDR3 length: 13 amino acids. The DNA of the CDR3 is TGTGCCAGCAGCTTTACAAGGCAAGAGACCCAGTACTTC. Protein sequence: CASSFTRQETQYF.

This clonotype was recorded only once. The chain carries TRBV12-3 or TRBV12-4 and TRBJ2-5, with D tentatively TRBD1 (5 bases). This CDR3 spans 15 amino acids. V was pared by 5 bases and J by 2 bases, with 15 bases between. Here the CDR3 DNA reads TGTGCCAGCAGTAAAGGGGCTCACAGACAAGAGACCCAGTACTTC. Encoded protein: CASSKGAHRQETQYF.

This clonotype was seen a handful of times. The J gene is TRBJ1-5, the V gene TRBV6-2 or TRBV6-3; D is unclear. The CDR3 has 13 residues. Germline values: CDR1 MNHEY, CDR2 SVGEGT. Trimming removed 6 bases from V and 2 bases from J, with 8 bases in between. The CDR3: CASRDGGNQPQHF. The DNA for the CDR3 is TGTGCCAGCAGAGACGGAGGCAATCAGCCCCAGCATTTT.

This clonotype was detected a few times. This chain connects TRBV12-3 or TRBV12-4 to TRBJ1-5; D may be TRBD1 (6 bases). This CDR3 region has 13 residues. The V gene lost 8 bases and the J gene lost 3 bases, with 11 bases spanning the gap. The CDR3 loop reads CASGQGHNQPQHF. CDR3 in DNA: TGTGCCAGCGGTCAGGGGCACAATCAGCCCCAGCATTTT.

This clonotype was counted ten times or more. This chain joins TRBV7-2 and TRBJ1-4, with unresolved D. CDR3 length: 14 amino acids. Germline CDR1 is SGHTA and CDR2 is FQGNSA. The V and J ends lost 4 bases and 4 bases respectively, with 10 bases between them. The CDR3, as DNA: TGTGCCAGCAGCTCCGACCTGATTAATGAAAAACTGTTTTTT. Amino acid sequence: CASSSDLINEKLFF.

The chain employs TRBV6-1 and TRBJ1-2; D gene ambiguous. This CDR3 spans 14 amino acids. Trimming took off 6 bases at V and 0 bases at J, with 11 bases between the two ends. Germline V gene data show CDR1 as MNHNS and CDR2 as SASEGT. The chain's CDR3 is CASRPTVPNYGYTF. CDR3 sequence (DNA): TGTGCCAGCAGACCTACAGTTCCTAACTATGGCTACACCTTC.

The chain employs TRBV6-6 and TRBJ1-1; D perhaps matches TRBD1 (6 bases). This CDR3 has 14 residues. V shed 0 bases and J shed 6 bases, with 11 bases lying between them. Germline CDR1 and CDR2: MNHNY and SVGAGI (reference sequence). CDR3 DNA sequence: TGTGCCAGCAGTTACTCCGGGCCAGGGGCTGAAGCTTTCTTT. It yields the protein CASSYSGPGAEAFF.